This TCR beta chain is drawn from a study of response to subunit inactivated influenza vaccine. TCRdb called the RT-PCR reads again in MiXCR, with one record for every CDR3 protein. The sample holds 500,000 to 550,000 distinct CDR3 sequences, less than 10% seen once. Study-wide results and caveats: T cells newly recruited by each seasonal influenza vaccination are few, the authors suggested.

This clonotype turned up a few times. The antigen is undetermined. This TCR was sampled from a man aged 50 to 69 who received an inactivated influenza vaccine. The sample consisted of PBMCs from blood, taken about 23 months after vaccination.

The CDR3 DNA sequence: TGTGCCAGCAGCTTAGCGGAGACAGGGTCAGTCGAGCAGTACTTC. Translating it yields CASSLAETGSVEQYF. The rearrangement joins TRBV7-2 to TRBJ2-7; 7 nucleotides line up with TRBD1. Germline trimming cut 0 bases from V and 6 bases from J; bases unmatched to any gene: 8. The germline V gene has CDR1 SGHTA and CDR2 FQGNSA. The CDR3 runs 15 residues. The whole variable domain, filled in from reference TRBV7-2 and TRBJ2-7, reads GAGVSQSPSNKVTEKGKDVELRCDPISGHTALYWYRQSLGQGLEFLIYFQGNSAPDKSGLPSDRFSAERTGGSVSTLTIQRTQQEDSAVYLCASSLAETGSVEQYFGPGTRLTVT.